The 18 T cell receptor beta chains given below trace back to one sample, sequenced in a study of shared clonotypes between healthy human individuals. The repertoire was sequenced with immunoSEQ multiplex PCR; TCRdb's copy has only in-frame clones and lacks some. The sample yields around 2,000,000 clones, over 85% seen once. The sample consisted of naive CD4+ T cells sorted from blood. As for subset: CD45RA+ positively selected. These receptor sequences come from a man younger than 35 in good health.

The chain has TRBV7-9 and TRBJ1-6; maybe TRBD1 (5 bases). The CDR3 extends over 16 amino acids. Germline CDR1 and CDR2: SEHNR and FQNEAQ (reference sequence). Between the trimmed V and J ends, which lost 5 bases and 5 bases, there was a span of 16 bases. CDR3 loop: CASSLWGGGNNSPLHF. The CDR3 region has the DNA TGTGCCAGCAGCCTATGGGGCGGGGGAAATAATTCACCCCTCCACTTT. Variable domain in full (rest from reference TRBV7-9 and TRBJ1-6): DTGVSQNPRHKITKRGQNVTFRCDPISEHNRLYWYRQTLGQGPEFLTYFQNEAQLEKSRLLSDRFSAERPKGSFSTLEIQRTEQGDSAMYLCASSLWGGGNNSPLHFGNGTRLTVT.

This chain connects TRBV10-3 to TRBJ2-1, with a possible D match to TRBD2 (5 bases). The length of the CDR3 is 15 residues. V lost 4 bases and J lost 0, with 10 bases in between. Germline values: CDR1 ENHRY, CDR2 SYGVKD. The CDR3 nucleotides read TGTGCCATCAGTGGGAACGGGGACTCCTACAATGAGCAGTTCTTC. It codes for CAISGNGDSYNEQFF.

This clone appeared once. This chain uses TRBV11-3 with TRBJ2-3; 8 bases map to TRBD1. Germline CDR1 SGHNT, CDR2 YENEEA. This CDR3 has 16 amino acids. V shed 1 base and J 0 bases; nucleotides not matched to a gene: 3. CDR3: CASSLGDRPSTDTQYF. The CDR3 bases are TGTGCCAGCAGCTTAGGGGACAGGCCTAGCACAGATACGCAGTATTTT.

This chain links TRBV10-3 with TRBJ1-6; 7 nucleotides align to TRBD1. The ends lost 6 bases at V and 8 bases at J; junction bases unmatched: 7. CDR1 ENHRY and CDR2 SYGVKD come from the germline V gene. This CDR3 comprises 14 residues. CDR3 nucleotides: TGTGCCATCAGCAAGACAGGGCTTGATTCACCCCTCCACTTT. Amino acid sequence: CAISKTGLDSPLHF.

The chain employs TRBV19 and TRBJ2-2; 11 bases are a match to TRBD2. CDR1 is LNHDA and CDR2 is SQIVND in the germline V gene (reference sequence). Losses at the gene ends were 7 bases for V and 6 bases for J; bases not matched to a gene: 4. This CDR3 region has 14 residues. The CDR3 bases are TGTGCCAGTAAACTAGCGGGAGTGGCCGGGGAGCTGTTTTTT. Its protein product is CASKLAGVAGELFF.

J is TRBJ1-1 and V is TRBV19; 10 bases are a match to TRBD1. Germline V CDR1 and CDR2: LNHDA, SQIVND (reference sequence). The CDR3 runs to 16 residues. With V trimmed by 6 bases and J by 5 bases, 12 bases remained unmatched. CDR3 residues: CASRPTRTGGMTEAFF. CDR3 in DNA: TGTGCCAGTAGACCCACGAGGACAGGGGGGATGACTGAAGCTTTCTTT.

The CDR3 nucleotides read TGTGCCATCAGCGTGGGGACAGCCGAAAAACTGTTTTTT. Encoded protein: CAISVGTAEKLFF. This chain uses TRBV10-3 with TRBJ1-4; 7 bases align to TRBD1. Germline CDR1 and CDR2: ENHRY and SYGVKD. J lost 8 bases, V lost 6 bases, and 6 bases had no gene match. This CDR3 contains 13 residues.

The rearrangement joins TRBV5-1 to TRBJ1-6; D uncertain. Germline V gene lookup returns CDR1 SGHRS and CDR2 YFSETQ. The CDR3 has 15 amino acids. Between the trimmed V and J ends, which lost 9 bases and 10 bases, there was a span of 23 bases. CDR3 bases: TGCGCCACCCGGGCTTCGACCTCAATCAACTCACCCCTCCACTTT. It specifies CATRASTSINSPLHF.

The chain combines TRBV9 with TRBJ2-5; 8 bases are shared with TRBD2. V lost 0 bases and J lost 1; bases outside the gene matches: 5. Germline V gene lookup returns CDR1 SGDLS and CDR2 YYNGEE. CDR3 length: 16 residues. The CDR3 DNA reads as TGTGCCAGCAGCGTAGCTGTCCGGGAGGGCCAAGAGACCCAGTACTTC. It encodes CASSVAVREGQETQYF.

The chain recombines TRBV2 with TRBJ1-4, with no clear D. The germline CDR1 and CDR2 sequences are SNHLY and FYNNEI. The CDR3 loop spans 14 amino acids. V shed 7 bases and J shed 0 bases, with 9 bases lying between them. The CDR3 DNA reads TGTGCCAGCATCATTTCCGCAACTAATGAAAAACTGTTTTTT. Amino acid sequence: CASIISATNEKLFF.

This chain joins TRBV7-2 and TRBJ1-2, with D maybe TRBD1 (6 bases). The CDR3 consists of 15 residues. V was cut by 0 bases and J by 2 bases, with 10 bases left in between. Germline V gene sequence: CDR1 SGHTA, CDR2 FQGNSA. The CDR3 spells CASSLAGQPNYGYTF. CDR3 in DNA: TGTGCCAGCAGCTTAGCCGGACAGCCCAACTATGGCTACACCTTC.

The chain employs TRBV5-8 and TRBJ2-3; 7 bases agree with TRBD1. The CDR3 is 16 amino acids. V was pared by 0 bases and J by 0 bases, with 4 bases of the junction left unmatched. Germline values: CDR1 SGHTS, CDR2 YDEGEE. The CDR3 bases are TGTGCCAGCAGCTTGGGACAGGGAACTAGCACAGATACGCAGTATTTT. Translation gives CASSLGQGTSTDTQYF.

This sequence joins TRBV6-5 and TRBJ2-5; possible D gene TRBD2, 5 bases. The CDR3 contains 16 residues. Trimming shortened V by 0 bases and J by 8 bases, and 19 bases separated the two germline ends. Germline V gene sequence: CDR1 MNHEY, CDR2 SVGAGI. The CDR3 bases are TGTGCCAGCAGTTACTCGAATCTAGCCCCATCAAAAACCCAGTACTTC. This codes for CASSYSNLAPSKTQYF.

As for this clone: One end of the junction is discordant with germline, which a read error may explain. The chain couples TRBV6-1 to TRBJ2-7; D gene unclear. CDR1 MNHNS and CDR2 SASEGT come from the germline V gene. The CDR3 runs 10 residues. CDR3 bases: TGTGCCAGCGGGGTGGGCACCGACTTCTTC. Translation gives CASGVGTDFF.

The chain has TRBV9 and TRBJ2-7; TRBD2 matches 7 bases. This CDR3 comprises 14 residues. V was pared by 0 bases and J by 2 bases, with 2 bases of the junction left unmatched. Looked up from germline, CDR1 is SGDLS and CDR2 is YYNGEE. CDR3 bases: TGTGCCAGCAGCGTAGATGGACTAGCCTACGAGCAGTACTTC. Translation gives CASSVDGLAYEQYF.

The chain uses TRBV15 and TRBJ1-5; a possible D gene is TRBD1 (6 bases). CDR3 length: 14 amino acids. Per germline, CDR1 LNHNV and CDR2 YYDKDF (reference sequence). V was pared by 0 bases and J by 7 bases, with 10 bases between. The CDR3 here is CATSRDQGSQPQHF. CDR3 bases: TGTGCCACCAGCAGAGATCAGGGGTCCCAGCCCCAGCATTTT.

A note on this clone: The same CDR3 arises from other DNA sequences in this sample as well. This chain uses TRBV18 with TRBJ1-1; 9 bases match TRBD1. The germline V gene has CDR1 KGHSH and CDR2 LQKENI. The CDR3 runs 15 residues. J gave up 0 bases and V 3 bases, and 2 bases lay outside the gene matches. The CDR3 is CASSPGQGLNTEAFF. The CDR3 nucleotides read TGTGCCAGCTCACCGGGACAGGGTTTGAACACTGAAGCTTTCTTT.

As concerns this clone: Possible read error: a much larger clone is one base away. The CDR3: CASSATWAESYEQYF. In DNA form, the CDR3 reads TGTGCCAGTAGTGCTACCTGGGCTGAGTCCTACGAGCAGTACTTC. V gene TRBV19 combines with J gene TRBJ2-7; no reliable D call. The CDR3 length is 15 residues. CDR1 LNHDA and CDR2 SQIVND come from the germline V gene (reference sequence). The V end was cut by 5 bases, the J end by 1 base, with 15 bases between. The complete variable domain, with remaining parts taken from reference TRBV19 and TRBJ2-7, reads DGGITQSPKYLFRKEGQNVTLSCEQNLNHDAMYWYRQDPGQGLRLIYYSQIVNDFQKGDIAEGYSVSREKKESFPLTVTSAQKNPTAFYLCASSATWAESYEQYFGPGTRLTVT.